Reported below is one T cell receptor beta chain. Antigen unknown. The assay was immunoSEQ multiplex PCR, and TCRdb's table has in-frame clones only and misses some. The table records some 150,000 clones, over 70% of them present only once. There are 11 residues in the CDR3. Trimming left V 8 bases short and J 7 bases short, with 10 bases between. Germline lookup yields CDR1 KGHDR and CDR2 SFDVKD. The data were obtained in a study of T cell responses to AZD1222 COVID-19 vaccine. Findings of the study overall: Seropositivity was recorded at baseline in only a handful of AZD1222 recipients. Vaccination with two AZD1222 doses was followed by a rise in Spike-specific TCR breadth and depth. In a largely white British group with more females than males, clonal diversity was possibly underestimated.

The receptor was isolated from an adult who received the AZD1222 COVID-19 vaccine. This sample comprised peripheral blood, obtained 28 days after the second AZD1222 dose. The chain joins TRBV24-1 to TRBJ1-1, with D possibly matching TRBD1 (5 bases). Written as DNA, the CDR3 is TGTGCCACCATAGACAGCCATGAAGCTTTCTTT. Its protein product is CATIDSHEAFF.